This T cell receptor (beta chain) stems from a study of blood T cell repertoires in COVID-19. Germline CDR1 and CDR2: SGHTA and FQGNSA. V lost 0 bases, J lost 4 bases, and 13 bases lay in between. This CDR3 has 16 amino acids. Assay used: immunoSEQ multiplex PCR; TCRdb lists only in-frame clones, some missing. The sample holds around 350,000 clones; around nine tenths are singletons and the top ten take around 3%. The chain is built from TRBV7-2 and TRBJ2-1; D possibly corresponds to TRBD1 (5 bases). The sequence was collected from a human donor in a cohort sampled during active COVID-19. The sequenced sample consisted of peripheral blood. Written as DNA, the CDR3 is TGTGCCAGCAGCTTAGCGGGGCAGGGATCGTACAATGAGCAGTTCTTC. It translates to CASSLAGQGSYNEQFF. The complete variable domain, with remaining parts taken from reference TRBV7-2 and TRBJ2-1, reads GAGVSQSPSNKVTEKGKDVELRCDPISGHTALYWYRQSLGQGLEFLIYFQGNSAPDKSGLPSDRFSAERTGGSVSTLTIQRTQQEDSAVYLCASSLAGQGSYNEQFFGPGTRLTVL.